This T cell receptor beta chain was obtained from a study of cytomegalovirus exposure and HLA in healthy donors. The PCR used 60 Vbeta and 13 Jbeta primers. Authors' analysis steps: The count from a later analysis was tens of millions of unique TCR beta chains, approximately 9.9 million of them shared. The protocol was immunoSEQ multiplex PCR, while the TCRdb copy is restricted to in-frame clones and leaves out a portion. V, J and clone size are those of that table, while D and trimming were read from the DNA. Of roughly 130,000 clones in the sample, roughly four fifths were seen once. The CDR3 runs to 15 residues. The germline V gene encodes CDR1 MRHNA and CDR2 SNTAGT. V lost 3 bases, J lost 2 bases, and 12 bases lay in between.

Sequenced: PBMCs. V and J are TRBV6-4 and TRBJ2-3; D is possibly TRBD1 (7 bases). This clonotype was sampled from a woman aged 45-59 years in good health and CMV-seropositive. The CDR3 sequence is CASSEGGGDTDTQYF. CDR3 sequence (DNA): TGTGCCAGCAGTGAAGGAGGGGGCGACACAGATACGCAGTATTTT.